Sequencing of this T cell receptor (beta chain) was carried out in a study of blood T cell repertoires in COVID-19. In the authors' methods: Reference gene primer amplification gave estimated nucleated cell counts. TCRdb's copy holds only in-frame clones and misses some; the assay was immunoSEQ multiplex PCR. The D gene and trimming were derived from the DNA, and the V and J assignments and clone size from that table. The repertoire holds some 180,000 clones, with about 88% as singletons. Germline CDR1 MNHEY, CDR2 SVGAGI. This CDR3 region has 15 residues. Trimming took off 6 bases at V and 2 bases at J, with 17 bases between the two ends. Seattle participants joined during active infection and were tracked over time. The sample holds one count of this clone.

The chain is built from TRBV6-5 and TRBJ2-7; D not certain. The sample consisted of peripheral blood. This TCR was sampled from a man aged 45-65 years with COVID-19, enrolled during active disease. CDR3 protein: CASRPQERLAYEQYF. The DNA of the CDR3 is TGTGCCAGCAGGCCCCAAGAGCGCCTCGCCTACGAGCAGTACTTC.